This passage covers 2 T cell receptor beta chains from one sample sequenced in a study of early T cells in non-severe SARS-CoV-2 infection. MiXCR, applied by TCRdb to the 5' RACE reads, yields one record per CDR3 protein. The repertoire has 100,000 to 120,000 distinct CDR3 sequences, 9.5% to 13% of them found once; the top ten carry around 2.9%. The sequenced sample consisted of whole blood. The receptors stem from an adult who was a healthcare worker with PCR-confirmed SARS-CoV-2 infection or an uninfected control (not recorded which).

This clonotype was found a few times. The chain has TRBV19 and TRBJ2-5; D might be TRBD1 (5 bases). Germline V gene sequence: CDR1 LNHDA, CDR2 SQIVND (reference sequence). Trimming left V 4 bases short and J 5 bases short, with 11 bases between. The CDR3 extends over 13 amino acids. CDR3 amino acids: CASSTGITETQYF. The CDR3 coding sequence is TGTGCCAGTAGTACAGGGATTACGGAGACCCAGTACTTC.

This clonotype was found many times. V is TRBV6-6 and J is TRBJ2-1; 12 nucleotides match TRBD2. Germline V gene lookup returns CDR1 MNHNY and CDR2 SVGAGI (reference sequence). The CDR3 has 17 amino acids. V lost 0 bases and J lost 3; bases outside the gene matches: 3. The CDR3 region has the DNA TGTGCCAGCAGTTACTCCGGACTAGCGGGAATCTACAATGAGCAGTTCTTC. Protein: CASSYSGLAGIYNEQFF.